The source of this T cell receptor (beta chain) is a study of blood T cell repertoires in COVID-19. Study context: Acute-phase and convalescent COVID-19 samples originated in the United States, Italy and Spain. Sources were T cells, B-cell-depleted T cells, or PBMCs; the material itself was cDNA or gDNA.

With 0 bases removed from V and 0 bases from J, the gap between germline ends came to 11 bases. Germline V gives CDR1 LGHDT, CDR2 YNNKEL (reference sequence). This CDR3 is built from 16 residues. In the authors' methods: Amplifying reference gene primers gave estimates of nucleated cell counts. Using immunoSEQ multiplex PCR, the repertoire was profiled, and TCRdb retains in-frame clones only, with some absent. That table gives V, J and clone size, and the DNA gave D and trimming. The data show about 280,000 clones, roughly 87% seen once. Source material: peripheral blood. The TCR originated in a young man with active or convalescent COVID-19. The chain links TRBV3-1 (or the pseudogene TRBV3-2) to TRBJ1-2; no reliable D call. In DNA form, the CDR3 reads TGTGCCAGCAGCCAAGAGAGGCAGCCCACTAACTATGGCTACACCTTC. Protein product: CASSQERQPTNYGYTF.